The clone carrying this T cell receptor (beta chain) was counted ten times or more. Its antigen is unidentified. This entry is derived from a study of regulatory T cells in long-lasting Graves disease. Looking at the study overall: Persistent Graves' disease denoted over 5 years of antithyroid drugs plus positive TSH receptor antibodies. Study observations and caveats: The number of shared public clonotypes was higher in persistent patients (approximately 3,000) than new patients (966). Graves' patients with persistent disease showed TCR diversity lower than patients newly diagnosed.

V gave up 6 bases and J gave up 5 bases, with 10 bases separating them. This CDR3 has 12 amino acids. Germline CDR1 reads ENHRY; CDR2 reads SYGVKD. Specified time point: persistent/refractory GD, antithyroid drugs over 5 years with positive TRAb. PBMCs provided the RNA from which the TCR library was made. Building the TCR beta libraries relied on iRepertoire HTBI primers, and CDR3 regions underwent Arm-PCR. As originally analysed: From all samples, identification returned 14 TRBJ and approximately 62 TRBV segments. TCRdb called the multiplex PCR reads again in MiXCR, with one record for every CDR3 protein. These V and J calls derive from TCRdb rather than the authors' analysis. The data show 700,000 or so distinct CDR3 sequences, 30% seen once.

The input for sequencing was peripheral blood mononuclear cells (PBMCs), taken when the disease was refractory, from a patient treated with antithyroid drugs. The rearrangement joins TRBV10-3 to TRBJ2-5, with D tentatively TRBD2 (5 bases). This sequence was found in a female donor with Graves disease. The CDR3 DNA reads TGTGCCATCAGCGGGGTTGGGGAGACCCAGTACTTC. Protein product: CAISGVGETQYF.